The 25 T cell receptor beta chains in this list originate from one sample, sequenced in a study of siplizumab effects on memory and regulatory T cells. Produced via immunoSEQ multiplex PCR; TCRdb's table is partial and in-frame only. The sample has over 10,000 clones; 47% are singletons. Their cognate antigens are unknown. Cells of the mixed lymphocyte reaction were cocultured at 37 degrees C for roughly six days. Sequencing was done on a sample of CFSE-low (dividing) CD8+ T cells sorted from an allogeneic mixed lymphocyte reaction. These TCRs come from a human donor in good health; the cells came from an allogeneic mixed lymphocyte reaction. Some clones in this sample may be carry-over from other donors' samples.

This clone is termed medium-sized. This chain uses TRBV19 with TRBJ1-1; D might be TRBD1 (5 bases). This CDR3 comprises 15 residues. Germline V gene data show CDR1 as LNHDA and CDR2 as SQIVND (reference sequence). Trimming removed 2 bases from V and 1 base from J, with 11 bases in between. The DNA of the CDR3 is TGTGCCAGTAGTATATCGGGGGTGTGGAACACTGAAGCTTTCTTT. It codes for CASSISGVWNTEAFF.

The chain carries TRBV7-9 and TRBJ2-7; no definite D call. The ends were cut back, 4 bases at V and 2 bases at J, with 3 bases in the middle. Germline values: CDR1 SEHNR, CDR2 FQNEAQ (reference sequence). The CDR3 totals 11 residues. In nucleotides, the CDR3 is TGTGCCAGCAGCTACACCTACGAGCAGTACTTC. Residues: CASSYTYEQYF.

The chain employs TRBV6-1 and TRBJ2-1, with D uncertain. The germline gives CDR1 MNHNS, CDR2 SASEGT. CDR3 length: 11 amino acids. V was shortened by 7 bases and J by 8 bases, with 9 bases between the two germline ends. The CDR3 is CASTIVDEQFF. In DNA, the CDR3 is TGTGCCAGCACAATAGTGGATGAGCAGTTCTTC.

The chain is built from TRBV6-5 and TRBJ2-7, with 8 bases matching TRBD1. This CDR3 is 13 amino acids long. V was pared by 6 bases and J by 3 bases, with 4 bases of the junction left unmatched. Germline CDR1 reads MNHEY; CDR2 reads SVGAGI. This chain's CDR3 is CASSYGTGYEQYF. CDR3 DNA: TGTGCCAGCAGCTACGGGACAGGCTACGAGCAGTACTTC.

The table lists this clone with many counts. The V call is TRBV11-2, the J call TRBJ1-1; 7 positions agree with TRBD1. CDR1 is SGHAT, CDR2 FQNNGV, per germline. CDR3 length: 15 amino acids. Trimming removed 1 base from V and 5 bases from J; junction bases left unmatched: 7. Here the CDR3 reads CASSLVAAGGTEAFF. The CDR3 DNA follows: TGTGCCAGCAGCTTAGTAGCGGCAGGGGGAACTGAAGCTTTCTTT.

The chain employs TRBV7-3 and TRBJ2-2; D is unclear. Per the germline V gene, CDR1 is SGHTA and CDR2 is FQGTGA. Between the trimmed V and J ends, which lost 1 base and 4 bases, there was a span of 7 bases. This CDR3 spans 14 amino acids. CDR3 in DNA: TGTGCCAGCAGCTTAAGTGGGATCACCGGGGAGCTGTTTTTT. It codes for CASSLSGITGELFF.

The CDR3 loop reads CASSLLPGGLAGEQYF. The CDR3 nucleotides read TGTGCCAGCAGCTTACTCCCTGGAGGACTAGCGGGAGAGCAGTACTTC. The J gene is TRBJ2-7, the V gene TRBV11-2, with 12 bases that match TRBD2. Per germline, CDR1 SGHAT and CDR2 FQNNGV. Germline trimming cut 2 bases from V and 7 bases from J; bases unmatched to any gene: 9. The CDR3 covers 16 residues.

This clone has a handful of counts. The CDR3: CASSLLGSAPAGELFF. CDR3 nucleotides: TGTGCCAGCAGCTTATTAGGCTCAGCCCCCGCCGGGGAGCTGTTTTTT. The gene calls are TRBV7-3 and TRBJ2-2, with D hard to call. Germline values: CDR1 SGHTA, CDR2 FQGTGA. V lost 2 bases to trimming and J lost 6 bases, with 16 bases between them. This CDR3 has 16 residues.

This chain connects TRBV13 to TRBJ2-5; D uncertain. The CDR3 runs 13 residues. Trimming left V 0 bases short and J 5 bases short, with 7 bases between. Germline V gene data show CDR1 as PRHDT and CDR2 as FYEKMQ (reference sequence). CDR3 DNA sequence: TGTGCCAGCAGCTTAGGTTCCGGGGAGACCCAGTACTTC. This codes for CASSLGSGETQYF.

The V call is TRBV7-9, the J call TRBJ2-5; D might be TRBD1 (6 bases). Germline CDR1 is SEHNR and CDR2 is FQNEAQ (reference sequence). The CDR3 is 15 amino acids. V shed 5 bases and J shed 0 bases, with 13 bases lying between them. The CDR3 DNA sequence: TGTGCCAGCAGCCGTAACCGGGACAACCAAGAGACCCAGTACTTC. Translation: CASSRNRDNQETQYF.

At least ten counts were recorded for this clone. This chain joins TRBV5-4 and TRBJ2-1, with TRBD2 matching over 12 bases. The CDR3 totals 16 residues. Trimming cost V 5 bases and J 8 bases; bases outside gene matches: 11. Germline CDR1 is SGHNT and CDR2 is YYREEE (reference sequence). The CDR3: CASSSGTSGWLDEQFF. The CDR3, as DNA: TGTGCCAGCAGTTCCGGGACTAGCGGGTGGTTGGATGAGCAGTTCTTC. The whole variable domain, remainder taken from reference TRBV5-4 and TRBJ2-1, is ETGVTQSPTHLIKTRGQQVTLRCSSQSGHNTVSWYQQALGQGPQFIFQYYREEENGRGNFPPRFSGLQFPNYSSELNVNALELDDSALYLCASSSGTSGWLDEQFFGPGTRLTVL.

This clone was found a few times. The chain is built from TRBV5-6 and TRBJ1-2; 9 bases map to TRBD1. Germline lookup yields CDR1 SGHDT and CDR2 YYEEEE. V shed 1 base and J 8 bases; nucleotides not matched to a gene: 12. This CDR3 region has 16 residues. The CDR3 spells CASSLRSGQGILGYTF. The CDR3 DNA reads as TGTGCCAGCAGCTTGAGGTCGGGACAGGGCATATTAGGCTACACCTTC.

The chain is built from TRBV6-5 and TRBJ2-1; the match to TRBD2 covers 8 bases. The CDR3 has 15 residues. The germline gives CDR1 MNHEY, CDR2 SVGAGI. With V trimmed by 6 bases and J by 5 bases, 9 bases remained unmatched. CDR3 amino acids: CASRKFGAGDNEQFF. Written as DNA, the CDR3 is TGTGCCAGCAGAAAGTTCGGAGCGGGGGACAATGAGCAGTTCTTC.

The chain is built from TRBV7-8 and TRBJ2-7; D not certain. Per germline, CDR1 SGHVS and CDR2 FQNEAQ. This CDR3 is 14 amino acids long. The ends were cut back, 0 bases at V and 0 bases at J, with 6 bases in the middle. The CDR3 bases are TGTGCCAGCAGCTTAGCTCTGAGCTCCTACGAGCAGTACTTC. Protein: CASSLALSSYEQYF.

This clone was counted many times. This chain's CDR3 is CAISGRICLEQGKQYF. CDR3 coding DNA: TGTGCCATCAGTGGACGGATATGCCTTGAACAAGGTAAGCAGTACTTC. The chain links TRBV10-3 to TRBJ2-7; no firm D call. CDR3 length equals 16 residues. Trimming shortened V by 4 bases and J by 8 bases, and 24 bases separated the two germline ends. CDR1 ENHRY and CDR2 SYGVKD come from the germline V gene.

This clone was seen a few times. V and J are TRBV7-8 and TRBJ2-1; weak D call: TRBD2 (6 bases). V gave up 1 base and J gave up 3 bases, with 7 bases separating them. The CDR3 is made up of 14 amino acids. Germline lookup yields CDR1 SGHVS and CDR2 FQNEAQ. CDR3 region: CASSLGSGYNEQFF. CDR3 sequence (DNA): TGTGCCAGCAGCTTAGGTAGCGGCTACAATGAGCAGTTCTTC.

The chain employs TRBV30 and TRBJ1-5; possible D gene TRBD1, 5 bases. The germline V gene has CDR1 GTSNPN and CDR2 SVGIG (reference sequence). Trimming left V 0 bases short and J 6 bases short, with 9 bases between. The CDR3 runs 13 residues. For the CDR3, the DNA is TGTGCCTGGAGTGTACAAGGGACTCAGCCCCAGCATTTT. Its protein is CAWSVQGTQPQHF.

The chain couples TRBV7-8 to TRBJ2-7; possibly TRBD2 for D (5 bases). V was pared by 5 bases and J by 0 bases, with 11 bases between. The CDR3 contains 14 residues. Per germline, CDR1 SGHVS and CDR2 FQNEAQ. The CDR3 DNA sequence: TGTGCCAGCAGCCCCCGGGGAACCTCCTACGAGCAGTACTTC. Encoded protein: CASSPRGTSYEQYF.

The J gene is TRBJ2-7, the V gene TRBV7-9; a possible D gene is TRBD1 (6 bases). V lost 5 bases and J 2 bases, leaving 10 bases between the germline ends. Germline CDR1 is SEHNR and CDR2 is FQNEAQ (reference sequence). CDR3 length equals 13 residues. The DNA for the CDR3 is TGTGCCAGCAGCGTGGGGACACCCTACGAGCAGTACTTC. It encodes CASSVGTPYEQYF.

This chain links TRBV19 with TRBJ1-1; 7 bases line up with TRBD1. V was pared by 6 bases and J by 1 base, with 8 bases of the junction left unmatched. This CDR3 comprises 15 residues. The V gene's germline CDR1 is LNHDA and CDR2 SQIVND (reference sequence). The CDR3 protein is CASSLTGAANTEAFF. CDR3 DNA sequence: TGTGCCAGTAGCCTCACAGGGGCGGCGAACACTGAAGCTTTCTTT.

The J gene is TRBJ2-2, the V gene TRBV6-5; D gene ambiguous. This CDR3 has 11 residues. Germline lookup yields CDR1 MNHEY and CDR2 SVGAGI. Between the trimmed V and J ends, which lost 7 bases and 7 bases, there was a span of 7 bases. CDR3 loop: CASTSGGELFF. The CDR3, as DNA: TGTGCCAGCACTTCTGGCGGGGAGCTGTTTTTT.

By sample share, this clone is medium-sized. The chain employs TRBV4-1 and TRBJ2-7; 7 bases fit TRBD1. V trimming: 1 base; J trimming: 0 bases; junction bases outside the gene matches: 3. Per germline, CDR1 MGHRA and CDR2 YSYEKL. CDR3 length equals 15 residues. For the CDR3, the DNA is TGCGCCAGCAGCCAAGTACAGGGGAGCTCCTACGAGCAGTACTTC. Its translation is CASSQVQGSSYEQYF.

This clone was counted only a few times. The gene calls are TRBV10-3 and TRBJ2-3, with D possibly TRBD2 on 5 matching bases. V was cut by 0 bases and J by 4 bases, with 8 bases left in between. This CDR3 has 14 amino acids. The germline V gene has CDR1 ENHRY and CDR2 SYGVKD. The CDR3 DNA sequence: TGTGCCATCAGTGAGTCTTCTAGCCCAGATACGCAGTATTTT. Translation: CAISESSSPDTQYF.

The chain uses TRBV6-1 and TRBJ1-4; D possibly corresponds to TRBD1 (5 bases). The CDR3 is 16 residues long. V dropped 0 bases and J dropped 3 bases, with 11 bases sitting between them. Germline loops: CDR1 MNHNS, CDR2 SASEGT. The CDR3 loop reads CASSEAGRVANEKLFF. CDR3 DNA: TGTGCCAGCAGTGAAGCCGGCAGGGTGGCTAATGAAAAACTGTTTTTT.

There are many counts of this clone. The rearrangement uses TRBV5-1 and TRBJ2-7; D ambiguous. The CDR3 is made up of 14 amino acids. The germline V gene has CDR1 SGHRS and CDR2 YFSETQ. V lost 0 bases, J lost 1 base, and 8 bases lay in between. CDR3 nucleotide sequence: TGCGCCAGCAGCTTGGGACTGGGGTCCTACGAGCAGTACTTC. Protein sequence: CASSLGLGSYEQYF.